This passage covers 9 T cell receptor beta chains from one sample sequenced in a study of blood T cell repertoires in COVID-19. Some clones are missing from TCRdb's copy, which holds only in-frame ones; the method was immunoSEQ multiplex PCR. The sample includes about 220,000 clones, roughly 85% of them seen just once. The sequenced sample was PBMCs or T cells enriched from blood (not recorded which). The receptors derive from a woman aged 45 to 65 who had been exposed to COVID-19.

The chain combines TRBV3-1 (or the pseudogene TRBV3-2) with TRBJ2-5; a weak D match, TRBD2 (7 bases). The CDR3 covers 16 residues. The germline gives CDR1 LGHDT, CDR2 YNNKEL (reference sequence). V was shortened by 1 base and J by 5 bases, with 17 bases between the two germline ends. As DNA, the CDR3 is TGTGCCAGCAGCCAAGTCCTTCGGGGGGCAGGGGAGACCCAGTACTTC. It specifies CASSQVLRGAGETQYF.

This chain joins TRBV5-6 and TRBJ1-5; D gene unclear. CDR3 length equals 12 residues. The germline gives CDR1 SGHDT, CDR2 YYEEEE. V dropped 6 bases and J dropped 5 bases, with 9 bases sitting between them. CDR3 protein: CASTAGDQPQHF. CDR3 nucleotide sequence: TGTGCCAGCACCGCCGGGGATCAGCCCCAGCATTTT.

The count of this clone is one. The junction departs from germline at one end; a sequencing error may be responsible. The chain couples TRBV3-1 (or the pseudogene TRBV3-2) to TRBJ2-2; possible D gene TRBD2, 5 bases. This CDR3 contains 15 residues. Germline CDR1 reads LGHDT; CDR2 reads YNNKEL (reference sequence). The chain's CDR3 is CASSQEGRRTGELFF. DNA of the CDR3: TGTGCCAGCAGTCAAGAGGGAAGGAGGACCGGGGAGCTGTTTTTT.

This chain links TRBV24-1 with TRBJ2-1; TRBD1 is a possible D gene (5 bases). Trimming removed 8 bases at V and 4 bases at J, with 8 bases between. CDR1 is KGHDR, CDR2 SFDVKD, per germline. The CDR3 covers 12 residues. For the CDR3, the DNA is TGTGCCACCAAGACAGCTTACAATGAGCAGTTCTTC. It yields the protein CATKTAYNEQFF.

This clone has just one count. The J gene is TRBJ2-7, the V gene TRBV18, with a tentative D call TRBD1 (5 bases). The V gene's germline CDR1 is KGHSH and CDR2 LQKENI. The CDR3 length is 14 residues. V lost 3 bases to trimming and J lost 2 bases, with 11 bases between them. CDR3 residues: CASSPQGFPYEQYF. The CDR3 nucleotides read TGTGCCAGCTCACCCCAGGGTTTCCCCTACGAGCAGTACTTC.

The J gene is TRBJ2-6, the V gene TRBV3-1 (or the pseudogene TRBV3-2); D remains ambiguous. Deletions cut 3 bases from V and 0 bases from J, with 3 bases between. The CDR3 has 14 amino acids. The germline V gene encodes CDR1 LGHDT and CDR2 YNNKEL (reference sequence). As DNA, the CDR3 is TGTGCCAGCAGCCACCACTCTGGGGCCAACGTCCTGACTTTC. Amino acids: CASSHHSGANVLTF.

This chain joins TRBV11-2 and TRBJ2-1, with a possible D match to TRBD2 (6 bases). Between the trimmed V and J ends, which lost 0 bases and 16 bases, there was a span of 16 bases. The CDR3 consists of 13 residues. Germline loops: CDR1 SGHAT, CDR2 FQNNGV. The CDR3 sequence: CASSLERGVEVFF. The CDR3 bases are TGTGCCAGCAGCTTAGAGCGGGGCGTTGAGGTTTTCTTC.

This rearrangement joins TRBV29-1 to TRBJ1-1, with D possibly matching TRBD1 (5 bases). With 4 bases removed from V and 1 base from J, the gap between germline ends came to 10 bases. This CDR3 spans 13 amino acids. Germline V gene sequence: CDR1 SQVTM, CDR2 ANQGSEA. This CDR3 is CSVVGQPNTEAFF. In nucleotides, the CDR3 is TGCAGCGTTGTGGGGCAGCCGAACACTGAAGCTTTCTTT.

The chain recombines TRBV27 with TRBJ2-7, with 7 positions matching TRBD1. Germline V lookup: CDR1 MNHEY, CDR2 SMNVEV (reference sequence). There are 15 residues in the CDR3. V was pared by 2 bases and J by 1 base, with 5 bases of the junction left unmatched. CDR3 in amino acids: CASSLNWDSSYEQYF. CDR3 bases: TGTGCCAGCAGTTTAAACTGGGACAGTTCCTACGAGCAGTACTTC.